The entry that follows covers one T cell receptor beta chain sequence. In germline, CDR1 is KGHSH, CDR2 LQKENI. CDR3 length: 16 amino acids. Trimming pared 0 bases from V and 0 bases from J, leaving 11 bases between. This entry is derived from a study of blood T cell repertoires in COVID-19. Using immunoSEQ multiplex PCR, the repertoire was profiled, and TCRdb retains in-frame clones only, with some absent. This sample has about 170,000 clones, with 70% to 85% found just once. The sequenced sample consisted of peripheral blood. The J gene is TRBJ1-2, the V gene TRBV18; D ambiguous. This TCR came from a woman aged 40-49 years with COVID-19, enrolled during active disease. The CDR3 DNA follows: TGTGCCAGCTCACCACCTACTAGGAGAGCTAACTATGGCTACACCTTC. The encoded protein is CASSPPTRRANYGYTF.